Below, one T cell receptor (beta chain) is given with its context. Its antigen is not known. The entry originates in a study of brain metastases from non-small cell lung cancer. From germline, CDR1 is MNHEY and CDR2 SVGEGT. The CDR3 loop spans 13 amino acids. Trimming shortened V by 5 bases and J by 0 bases, and 8 bases separated the two germline ends. Study-level points and caveats: Metastases had sparse T cells but largely shared repertoires with primaries. In about 60% of brain metastases, T-cell clones were expanded compared with matched primary tumors. Fewer infiltrating T cells were found in brain metastases than primaries.

TCRdb's table, derived via immunoSEQ multiplex PCR, lists solely in-frame clones and lacks some. The table records fewer than 4,500 clones, 90% of them present only once. This sequence joins TRBV6-2 or TRBV6-3 and TRBJ2-7; no clear D. Sequencing was performed on primary lung tumor tissue. This clonotype was obtained from a donor at least 40 years old with non-small cell lung cancer. In DNA, the CDR3 is TGTGCCAGCAGTCGCGGAAGCTCCTACGAGCAGTACTTC. It codes for CASSRGSSYEQYF.